The clone carrying this T cell receptor (beta chain) was seen many times. What it binds is not known. These data are taken from a study of OX40 agonist ivuxolimab in advanced cancers. Study at large: It was ivuxolimab, an agonistic anti-OX40 (CD134) antibody, that patients were treated with. The mean age was about 57 years, ranging from 23 to 79, with around four fifths of participants male.

The CDR3 runs to 14 residues. V lost 0 bases and J lost 7, with 13 bases in between. Germline V CDR1 and CDR2: SGDLS, YYNGEE. The study's findings and limits: By week 6 at 0.1 to 3.0 mg/kg, blood CD4+ and CD8+ T cells had expanded clonally.

The assay was immunoSEQ multiplex PCR, and TCRdb's table has in-frame clones only and misses some. The sample contains some 64,000 clones, 82% of which appear only once. The V gene is TRBV9, the J gene TRBJ1-2; possibly TRBD1 for D (6 bases). The receptor was isolated from an adult with an advanced solid tumor such as melanoma, head and neck, liver or kidney cancer. The sample in question was CD4+ or CD8+ T cells sorted from blood, obtained in a trial of the OX40 agonist ivuxolimab. In DNA, the CDR3 is TGTGCCAGCAGCGTAGTGGCAGGGGTGGGTGGCTACACCTTC. As protein: CASSVVAGVGGYTF. Combining the CDR3 with reference TRBV9 and TRBJ1-2 gives the whole variable domain DSGVTQTPKHLITATGQRVTLRCSPRSGDLSVYWYQQSLDQGLQFLIQYYNGEERAKGNILERFSAQQFPDLHSELNLSSLELGDSALYFCASSVVAGVGGYTFGSGTRLTVV.